This is a list of T cell receptor beta chains from one sample in a study of blood T cells in healthy people across ages. TCRdb re-analysed the 5' RACE reads in MiXCR, keeping a single row per CDR3 protein. The sample shows roughly 1.7 million distinct CDR3 sequences, about 32% of them seen only once. The sample consisted of blood. These receptor sequences come from a woman aged 25 to 39 in good health. CDR3s include the opening cysteine and the closing phenylalanine or tryptophan. A D gene is named only where the DNA matches it firmly. Expanded clones are given a class, and other clones once, few, many or no size at all.

V	size	D	J	CDR3	DNA
TRBV7-9	once	NA	TRBJ2-5	CASSSGAGEATQYF	TGTGCCAGCAGCTCCGGCGCAGGGGAGGCGACCCAGTACTTC
TRBV28	NA	NA	TRBJ1-2	CASSLLTTYGYTF	TGTGCCAGCAGTTTACTGACAACCTATGGCTACACCTTC
TRBV20-1	many	NA	TRBJ2-1	CSASGPYNEQFF	TGCAGTGCTAGCGGCCCCTACAATGAGCAGTTCTTC
TRBV9	once	TRBD2	TRBJ2-2	CASSAPGLAGTNTGELFF	TGTGCCAGCAGCGCTCCGGGACTAGCGGGTACGAACACCGGGGAGCTGTTTTTT
TRBV20-1	NA	NA	TRBJ1-1	CSARDGRLLGTEAFF	TGCAGTGCTAGGGACGGCCGGTTACTCGGCACTGAAGCTTTCTTT
TRBV29-1	NA	TRBD1	TRBJ1-2	CSVVTLPGQGHGYTF	TGCAGCGTCGTGACTCTTCCGGGACAGGGACATGGCTACACCTTC
TRBV3-1	NA	NA	TRBJ2-3	CASSQVVLRRGGRDTQYF	TGTGCCAGCAGCCAAGTTGTGCTTAGGCGGGGTGGAAGAGATACGCAGTATTTT
TRBV30	once	TRBD2	TRBJ2-7	CAWSASGVGEQYF	TGTGCCTGGAGTGCCAGCGGGGTAGGGGAGCAGTACTTC
TRBV5-5	few	TRBD2	TRBJ2-1	CASSFLAGRNNEQFF	TGTGCCAGCAGCTTTCTAGCGGGGAGGAACAATGAGCAGTTCTTC
TRBV24-1	NA	NA	TRBJ2-7	CATSDPRRGVEQYF	TGTGCCACCAGCGACCCTAGGCGAGGGGTCGAGCAGTACTTC
TRBV20-1	few	NA	TRBJ2-1	CSASRSVRAEQFF	TGCAGTGCTAGTCGGTCAGTCAGGGCTGAGCAGTTCTTC
TRBV11-2	NA	TRBD2	TRBJ2-7	CASSWGTSGVIGEQYF	TGTGCCAGCAGCTGGGGGACTAGCGGGGTAATAGGGGAGCAGTACTTC
TRBV7-9	NA	NA	TRBJ1-1	CASSSGGGTAEAFF	TGTGCCAGCAGCTCAGGAGGAGGGACCGCTGAAGCTTTCTTT
TRBV4-2	many	NA	TRBJ2-5	CASSQPGRQETQYF	TGTGCCAGCAGCCAACCGGGGCGGCAAGAGACCCAGTACTTC
TRBV12-3/TRBV12-4	NA	NA	TRBJ2-7	CASRLSTALSYEQYF	TGTGCCAGCAGATTGTCGACAGCTTTATCCTACGAGCAGTACTTC
TRBV7-7	NA	NA	TRBJ2-5	CASSVGGPSAETQYF	TGTGCCAGCAGCGTCGGGGGGCCGAGTGCGGAGACCCAGTACTTC
TRBV5-1	NA	NA	TRBJ1-1	CASSFSLATVNTEAFF	TGCGCCAGCAGCTTTTCCCTCGCAACGGTGAACACTGAAGCTTTCTTT
TRBV20-1	few	TRBD2	TRBJ2-3	CSAKGLAGEDTQYF	TGCAGTGCTAAGGGACTAGCGGGGGAAGATACGCAGTATTTT
TRBV29-1	NA	TRBD1	TRBJ1-1	CSVWSGQGITGAFF	TGCAGCGTTTGGTCGGGACAGGGGATCACTGGAGCTTTCTTT
TRBV6-6	few	NA	TRBJ2-7	CASSYSRLDEQYF	TGTGCCAGCAGTTACTCGCGCCTGGACGAGCAGTACTTC
TRBV6-6	NA	NA	TRBJ2-7	CASSYSQGNEQYF	TGTGCCAGCAGTTACTCGCAGGGCAACGAGCAGTACTTC
TRBV19	NA	NA	TRBJ1-1	CASILGAEAFF	TGTGCCAGTATTCTCGGGGCTGAAGCTTTCTTT
TRBV2	NA	NA	TRBJ2-7	CASSASGWVTYEQYF	TGTGCCAGCAGTGCCTCGGGTTGGGTTACCTACGAGCAGTACTTC
TRBV6-6	NA	NA	TRBJ2-3	CAGRYRALYSTDTQYF	TGTGCCGGCAGATACCGGGCCCTATACTCGACAGATACGCAGTATTTT
TRBV20-1	few	NA	TRBJ1-4	CSARSWEQTNEKLFF	TGCAGTGCTAGATCATGGGAACAGACTAATGAAAAACTGTTTTTT
TRBV12-3/TRBV12-4	few	NA	TRBJ2-3	CASSLLAGPPRDTQYF	TGTGCCAGCAGTTTGCTCGCGGGCCCGCCACGGGATACGCAGTATTTT
TRBV2	NA	NA	TRBJ1-6	CASSDARGSGSPLHF	TGTGCCAGCAGTGACGCCAGGGGCTCGGGTTCACCCCTCCACTTT
TRBV12-3/TRBV12-4	few	NA	TRBJ2-5	CASSLIAGVQETQYF	TGTGCCAGCAGTTTAATCGCGGGTGTTCAAGAGACCCAGTACTTC
TRBV7-8	NA	NA	TRBJ2-3	CAGSLDGAGGAQDTQYF	TGTGCCGGCAGCTTAGACGGGGCCGGGGGAGCGCAGGACACGCAGTATTTT
TRBV6-5	few	TRBD2	TRBJ2-6	CASSSHLTAGVGANVLTF	TGTGCCAGCAGTTCCCACCTAACGGCGGGGGTCGGGGCCAACGTCCTGACTTTC
TRBV4-1	NA	TRBD1	TRBJ2-5	CASSQQSTGRGGQYF	TGCGCCAGCAGCCAACAATCGACAGGGAGAGGCGGGCAGTACTTC
TRBV7-6	NA	NA	TRBJ1-1	CASSFRQATEAFF	TGTGCCAGCAGCTTCCGGCAGGCCACTGAAGCTTTCTTT
TRBV24-1	NA	NA	TRBJ1-1	CATSPFQGNTEAFF	TGTGCCACCAGTCCATTTCAGGGGAACACTGAAGCTTTCTTT
TRBV12-3/TRBV12-4	few	NA	TRBJ1-1	CASSLGSGVNTEAFF	TGTGCCAGCAGTTTAGGTTCCGGGGTGAACACTGAAGCTTTCTTT
TRBV27	NA	NA	TRBJ2-5	CASSLSTSLVETQYF	TGTGCCAGCAGTTTATCCACGTCGTTGGTGGAGACCCAGTACTTC
TRBV29-1	many	NA	TRBJ2-1	CSVVEGSYNEQFF	TGCAGCGTTGTGGAGGGCTCCTACAATGAGCAGTTCTTC
TRBV9	NA	TRBD2	TRBJ2-3	CASSVGVGGATDTQYF	TGTGCCAGCAGCGTAGGCGTCGGGGGGGCGACAGATACGCAGTATTTT
TRBV2	NA	NA	TRBJ2-1	CASSLKIRGQGYNEQFF	TGTGCCAGCAGTCTCAAAATCCGGGGCCAAGGATACAATGAGCAGTTCTTC
TRBV3-1	NA	TRBD2	TRBJ2-3	CASSSAGGEDTQYF	TGTGCCAGCAGCTCAGCGGGGGGCGAAGATACGCAGTATTTT
TRBV12-3/TRBV12-4	NA	NA	TRBJ2-4	CASSLGSLTKNIQYF	TGTGCCAGCAGTCTCGGCTCCCTTACCAAAAACATTCAGTACTTC
TRBV9	few	TRBD1	TRBJ2-1	CASVRDSSYNEQFF	TGTGCCAGCGTACGGGACAGCTCCTACAATGAGCAGTTCTTC
TRBV4-2	few	NA	TRBJ2-2	CASSHSGGQNVDTGELFF	TGTGCCAGCAGCCACAGCGGGGGACAGAACGTCGACACCGGGGAGCTGTTTTTT
TRBV4-1	once	TRBD1	TRBJ1-1	CASSQGLGTALNAEAFF	TGCGCCAGCAGCCAAGGCCTCGGGACAGCTTTGAACGCTGAAGCTTTCTTT
TRBV29-1	few	NA	TRBJ1-2	CSVDPGYFYGYTF	TGCAGCGTTGACCCAGGGTACTTCTATGGCTACACCTTC
TRBV20-1	NA	NA	TRBJ2-1	CSAKSVLEGEFF	TGCAGTGCCAAGTCAGTGTTGGAGGGCGAGTTCTTC
TRBV28	NA	NA	TRBJ1-1	CASSFGLSNTEAFF	TGTGCCAGCAGTTTCGGGCTGTCGAACACTGAAGCTTTCTTT
TRBV4-1	few	NA	TRBJ1-4	CASSQIVSTNEKLFF	TGCGCCAGCAGCCAAATAGTGAGCACTAATGAAAAACTGTTTTTT
TRBV13	NA	NA	TRBJ2-3	CASSSDAGRGVVDTQYF	TGTGCCAGCAGCTCGGATGCGGGGAGAGGCGTTGTAGATACGCAGTATTTT